A single sample is the source of the 10 T cell receptor beta chains below, sequenced in a study of shared clonotypes between healthy human individuals. The repertoire was sequenced with immunoSEQ multiplex PCR; TCRdb's copy has only in-frame clones and lacks some. The sample yields about 1.1 million clones, 60% to 80% seen once. Sample: memory CD4+ T cells from PBMCs. As for subset: CD45RA-negative fraction. These receptors were obtained from a man between 18 and 35 years old in good health. Some clones in this sample may be carry-over from other donors' samples.

The V gene is TRBV7-9, the J gene TRBJ1-1, with a possible D match to TRBD1 (6 bases). Germline CDR1 reads SEHNR; CDR2 reads FQNEAQ (reference sequence). Trimming took off 5 bases at V and 6 bases at J, with 13 bases between the two ends. The CDR3 is 13 amino acids. The CDR3: CASSPKQGPEAFF. The DNA for the CDR3 is TGTGCCAGCAGCCCTAAACAGGGTCCTGAAGCTTTCTTT.

V is TRBV9 and J is TRBJ2-2; 8 bases match TRBD1. The trim removed 5 bases at V and 7 bases at J, leaving 16 bases unmatched. CDR1 SGDLS and CDR2 YYNGEE come from the germline V gene. CDR3 size: 17 residues. As DNA, the CDR3 is TGTGCCAGCAGTGGAAGGACAGGGCGGGCTTTAGGCGGGGAGCTGTTTTTT. It is translated as CASSGRTGRALGGELFF. Full variable domain (rest looked up from reference TRBV9 and TRBJ2-2): DSGVTQTPKHLITATGQRVTLRCSPRSGDLSVYWYQQSLDQGLQFLIQYYNGEERAKGNILERFSAQQFPDLHSELNLSSLELGDSALYFCASSGRTGRALGGELFFGEGSRLTVL.

This clone has more than one count but fewer than ten. The rearrangement links TRBV7-6 to TRBJ2-7, with a weak D call TRBD1 (6 bases). This CDR3 spans 13 amino acids. With 4 bases removed from V and 5 bases from J, the gap between germline ends came to 12 bases. Germline V gene data show CDR1 as SGHVS and CDR2 as FNYEAQ. DNA for the CDR3: TGTGCCAGCAGCTCCCGGGCAGGGGACGAGCAGTACTTC. It specifies CASSSRAGDEQYF.

A remark on this clone: This sample includes further DNA sequences coding for the same CDR3. The chain's CDR3 is CASSRTSGAYNEQFF. CDR3 nucleotides: TGCGCCAGCAGCCGAACTAGCGGTGCCTACAATGAGCAGTTCTTC. The chain uses TRBV5-1 and TRBJ2-1; 8 nucleotides align to TRBD2. J lost 2 bases, V lost 4 bases, and 5 bases had no gene match. This CDR3 is built from 15 residues. Germline V gene data show CDR1 as SGHRS and CDR2 as YFSETQ.

The rearrangement uses TRBV2 and TRBJ2-2; D is unresolved. Germline assignment: CDR1 SNHLY and CDR2 FYNNEI. The CDR3 runs 12 residues. With 7 bases removed from V and 5 bases from J, the gap between germline ends came to 8 bases. This CDR3 is CASNGGTGELFF. The CDR3 nucleotides read TGTGCCAGCAACGGCGGTACCGGGGAGCTGTTTTTT.

The gene calls are TRBV11-2 and TRBJ2-7; D might be TRBD2 (5 bases). Germline V gene sequence: CDR1 SGHAT, CDR2 FQNNGV. This CDR3 comprises 17 residues. V lost 2 bases to trimming and J lost 1 base, with 18 bases between them. The CDR3 coding sequence is TGTGCCAGCAGCTTATGGGGTGGTGGGCCGGGGTCCTACGAGCAGTACTTC. It codes for CASSLWGGGPGSYEQYF.

The V call is TRBV30, the J call TRBJ2-5; a possible D gene is TRBD2 (5 bases). CDR3 size: 12 residues. Germline V gives CDR1 GTSNPN, CDR2 SVGIG (reference sequence). The CDR3, as DNA: TGTGCTTGTGGAGCCCGGGGAGAGACCCAGTACTTC. This sequence encodes CACGARGETQYF.

This chain links TRBV9 with TRBJ2-5, with D unresolved. Trimming cost V 3 bases and J 4 bases, with 16 bases left between them. The germline V gene has CDR1 SGDLS and CDR2 YYNGEE. CDR3 length: 15 amino acids. CDR3 loop: CASSANQFPPETQYF. For the CDR3, the DNA is TGTGCCAGCAGCGCCAATCAATTCCCCCCAGAGACCCAGTACTTC.

V usage is TRBV27 and J usage is TRBJ2-2; 7 bases are shared with TRBD1. This CDR3 comprises 16 residues. From germline, CDR1 is MNHEY and CDR2 SMNVEV (reference sequence). V gave up 5 bases and J gave up 0 bases; unmatched junction bases: 6. The CDR3 nucleotides are TGTGCCAGCAGTATCTCCGGGACAGCGAACACCGGGGAGCTGTTTTTT. Amino acid sequence: CASSISGTANTGELFF.

In its sample, this clone was seen a few times. CDR3 protein: CASSLGLAGVSSTDTQYF. CDR3 sequence (DNA): TGTGCCAGCAGCTTGGGACTAGCGGGAGTTTCTAGCACAGATACGCAGTATTTT. V usage is TRBV5-8 and J usage is TRBJ2-3; 12 bases align to TRBD2. Germline CDR1 is SGHTS and CDR2 is YDEGEE. The CDR3 runs 18 residues. V shed 0 bases, J shed 0 bases, and the junction held 5 bases outside the gene matches.